The 8 T cell receptor beta chains given below trace back to one sample, sequenced in a study of blood T cell repertoires in COVID-19. The protocol was immunoSEQ multiplex PCR, while the TCRdb copy is restricted to in-frame clones and leaves out a portion. The table lists roughly 80,000 clones, around four fifths of them singletons. Sequencing was carried out using peripheral blood. The receptor source for this set is a human donor in a cohort sampled during active COVID-19.

This clone was seen just once. The chain combines TRBV6-6 with TRBJ2-3; D unresolved. The CDR3 length is 12 residues. CDR1 is MNHNY and CDR2 is SVGAGI in the germline V gene (reference sequence). V lost 6 bases and J 6 bases, leaving 10 bases between the germline ends. Here the CDR3 DNA reads TGTGCCAGCAGAACCCCCGCGGATACGCAGTATTTT. It codes for CASRTPADTQYF.

The V gene is TRBV18, the J gene TRBJ2-3; TRBD2 aligns across 8 bases. The trim removed 2 bases at V and 0 bases at J, leaving 4 bases unmatched. In germline, CDR1 is KGHSH, CDR2 LQKENI. The length of the CDR3 is 16 residues. The CDR3, as DNA: TGTGCCAGCTCACCAACGCGGGGGGCTAGCACAGATACGCAGTATTTT. Its translation: CASSPTRGASTDTQYF.

This clone came up once. The chain couples TRBV5-1 to TRBJ2-7; TRBD2 is a possible D gene (5 bases). Per germline, CDR1 SGHRS and CDR2 YFSETQ. V lost 4 bases and J 2 bases, leaving 10 bases between the germline ends. This CDR3 region has 13 residues. The CDR3 spells CASSPTRTYEQYF. CDR3 sequence (DNA): TGCGCCAGCAGCCCAACTAGAACCTACGAGCAGTACTTC. The entire variable domain, with the rest obtained from reference TRBV5-1 and TRBJ2-7, is as follows: KAGVTQTPRYLIKTRGQQVTLSCSPISGHRSVSWYQQTPGQGLQFLFEYFSETQRNKGNFPGRFSGRQFSNSRSEMNVSTLELGDSALYLCASSPTRTYEQYFGPGTRLTVT.

The gene calls are TRBV15 and TRBJ2-3; D is perhaps TRBD1 (7 bases). The length of the CDR3 is 15 residues. Germline V gives CDR1 LNHNV, CDR2 YYDKDF (reference sequence). The V end was cut by 0 bases, the J end by 4 bases, with 11 bases between. CDR3 region: CATSREGRGADTQYF. CDR3 coding DNA: TGTGCCACCAGCAGAGAGGGCAGGGGGGCAGATACGCAGTATTTT.

The DNA of the CDR3 is TGTGCCAGCAGTTTAGGGGGGGTTCGTTCCTACGAGCAGTACTTC. It translates to CASSLGGVRSYEQYF. This chain connects TRBV28 to TRBJ2-7, with TRBD2 matching over 7 bases. Per germline, CDR1 MDHEN and CDR2 SYDVKM. The CDR3 runs to 15 residues. Trimming removed 2 bases from V and 1 base from J; junction bases left unmatched: 5.

CDR3 in DNA: TGTGCCAGCAGCTTTAGAGCGGGGGGAACTCAAGAGACCCAGTACTTC. Protein sequence: CASSFRAGGTQETQYF. The rearrangement joins TRBV7-9 to TRBJ2-5, with 9 nucleotides matching TRBD2. The germline gives CDR1 SEHNR, CDR2 FQNEAQ (reference sequence). This CDR3 comprises 16 residues. Trimming took 3 bases from V and 2 from J; bases not matched to a gene: 7. Full variable domain (missing parts from reference TRBV7-9 and TRBJ2-5): DTGVSQNPRHKITKRGQNVTFRCDPISEHNRLYWYRQTLGQGPEFLTYFQNEAQLEKSRLLSDRFSAERPKGSFSTLEIQRTEQGDSAMYLCASSFRAGGTQETQYFGPGTRLLVL.

This rearrangement joins TRBV29-1 to TRBJ2-7; a weak D match, TRBD2 (7 bases). The CDR3 has 13 residues. V was trimmed by 7 bases and J by 0 bases, leaving 13 bases between them. Germline CDR1 is SQVTM and CDR2 is ANQGSEA. CDR3 residues: CSAGGGSSYEQYF. CDR3 DNA: TGCAGCGCCGGGGGCGGGAGCTCCTACGAGCAGTACTTC.

V usage is TRBV5-6 and J usage is TRBJ1-2; D remains ambiguous. Germline CDR1 SGHDT, CDR2 YYEEEE. This CDR3 spans 14 amino acids. Trimming shortened V by 1 base and J by 4 bases, and 11 bases separated the two germline ends. CDR3 nucleotides: TGTGCCAGCAGCTTGCCGGGGATCGGCTATGGCTACACCTTC. It encodes CASSLPGIGYGYTF.